This TCR beta chain originates from a study of T-cell memory formation after mild COVID-19. The table lists this clonotype with a few counts. CDR3 length equals 12 residues. V dropped 5 bases and J dropped 13; count of bases not matched to a gene: 7. TCRdb fed the 5' RACE reads into MiXCR, producing one record per CDR3 protein. This sample has 250,000 to 300,000 distinct CDR3 sequences, with about a sixth found just once. This chain links TRBV12-3 or TRBV12-4 with TRBJ2-1; 8 bases agree with TRBD1. The TCR was taken from a man between 18 and 29 years old who had mild COVID-19 (a few samples of this study predate the infection). Cell type and time point are not known. The sequenced material came from PBMCs or a T cell subset sorted from them (not recorded which). The CDR3 region has the DNA TGTGCCAGCAGTGACCCCGGACAGGGCCAGTTCTTC. It encodes CASSDPGQGQFF.